These T cell receptor beta chains were read from a single sample in a study of T-cell reconstitution after alpha-beta-depleted transplantation in children. MiXCR, run by TCRdb on the PCR reads, gives a single entry per CDR3 protein. The sample has around 440,000 distinct CDR3 sequences, around 15% seen once. The sequencing used PBMCs, mostly from graft donor cells, collected 360 days after TCRalphabeta/CD19-depleted stem cell transplant. These receptors were obtained from a boy younger than two who had a stem cell transplant for Wiskott-Aldrich syndrome, so the T cells may come from the graft donor. Both conserved end residues are part of each CDR3. D genes are given only for firm matches. Only some rows state a clone size, as once, few, many or a class for expanded clones.

d_call,j_call,clone_size,v_call,cdr3_nt,cdr3_aa
.,TRBJ2-5,.,TRBV29-1,TGCAGCGTTGAGCCTCCTTTGACCGGGACGAAGGAGACCCAGTACTTC,CSVEPPLTGTKETQYF
TRBD2,TRBJ2-1,.,TRBV15,TGTGCCACCAGCAGAGTGGGGTTGCGGGGGGGCTTCTCCCTCAATGAGCAGTTCTTC,CATSRVGLRGGFSLNEQFF
.,TRBJ2-7,few,TRBV23-1,TGCGCCAGCAGTCAAAACCCGGGACTCCTCCAGAGCCACGAGCAGTACTTC,CASSQNPGLLQSHEQYF
.,TRBJ2-2,.,TRBV12-3/TRBV12-4,TGTGCCAGCAGTTTCCAACACAGGGATCCGAACACCGGGGAGCTGTTTTTT,CASSFQHRDPNTGELFF
.,TRBJ2-2,.,TRBV5-1,TGCGCCAGCAGCAACCCCTTAAGTGCCACGAACACCGGGGAGCTGTTTTTT,CASSNPLSATNTGELFF
TRBD2,TRBJ2-2,many,TRBV12-3/TRBV12-4,TGTGCCAGCAGTTTACTAGCGGGCGGGGAGCTGTTTTTT,CASSLLAGGELFF
.,TRBJ2-3,few,TRBV5-1,TGCGCCAGCAGCTTGGAGGCGGGACACTCAGATACGCAGTATTTT,CASSLEAGHSDTQYF
TRBD2,TRBJ2-3,.,TRBV7-7,TGTGCCAGCAGCCCGACTAGCGGGGTCCCCTTGGGCACAGATACGCAGTATTTT,CASSPTSGVPLGTDTQYF
TRBD1,TRBJ1-6,.,TRBV2,TGTGCCAGCAGCGGGACAGGAGGGTATTCACCCCTCCACTTT,CASSGTGGYSPLHF
TRBD1,TRBJ2-1,.,TRBV7-2,TGTGCCAGCAGCTTAGTCGGGACAGCAATCTACAATGAGCAGTTCTTC,CASSLVGTAIYNEQFF
.,TRBJ2-1,.,TRBV24-1,TGTGCCACCAGTGACCCCAAGAAATTAAACAATGAGCAGTTCTTC,CATSDPKKLNNEQFF
TRBD2,TRBJ2-5,few,TRBV15,TGTGCCACCAGCAGAGATCTTTTCCTAGCGGGAGCGGGAGAGACCCAGTACTTC,CATSRDLFLAGAGETQYF
.,TRBJ2-7,.,TRBV19,TGTGCCAGTAGTATAGTCGGAGGAACCGAGCAGTACTTC,CASSIVGGTEQYF
.,TRBJ2-5,.,TRBV15,TGTGCCACCCAGGGGGGGGTCCAAGAGACCCAGTACTTC,CATQGGVQETQYF
.,TRBJ2-1,few,TRBV18,TGTGCCAGCTCACCAGGGGTTAGGGCTTACTCCTACAATGAGCAGTTCTTC,CASSPGVRAYSYNEQFF
.,TRBJ1-4,.,TRBV5-5,TGTGCCAGCAGTACGCGACCATGGGGCAATGAAAAACTGTTTTTT,CASSTRPWGNEKLFF
.,TRBJ2-3,few,TRBV4-1,TGCGCCAGCAGACCCTTCCTGTCCACAGATACGCAGTATTTT,CASRPFLSTDTQYF
.,TRBJ2-1,few,TRBV20-1,TGCAGTGCTAGAAACACGGGTGAGCAGTTCTTC,CSARNTGEQFF
.,TRBJ2-1,many,TRBV5-1,TGCGCCAGCAGCTTGGTGGCTGAAAATTACAATGAGCAGTTCTTC,CASSLVAENYNEQFF
TRBD2,TRBJ2-2,.,TRBV12-3/TRBV12-4,TGTGCCAGCAGTCCCTTAGCGGGAGGGCCCCAACAGAGGGTCGGGGAGCTGTTTTTT,CASSPLAGGPQQRVGELFF
TRBD1,TRBJ2-4,few,TRBV28,TGTGCCAGCAGCCCCCCGGGACAGGGGAGGGACATTCAGTACTTC,CASSPPGQGRDIQYF
.,TRBJ2-5,few,TRBV29-1,TGCAGCGTTGTGGGACTGGAAGAGACCCAGTACTTC,CSVVGLEETQYF
TRBD1,TRBJ2-7,.,TRBV11-2,TGTGCCAGCAGCTTAGTAGGAAGACAGGGGGGTGGGGAGCAGTACTTC,CASSLVGRQGGGEQYF
.,TRBJ2-7,.,TRBV19,TGTGCCAGTAGCCTCACGATCGACTACGAGCAGTACTTC,CASSLTIDYEQYF
TRBD1,TRBJ2-1,.,TRBV5-1,TGCGCCAGCAGGACAGGGGACAATGAGCAGTTCTTC,CASRTGDNEQFF
TRBD2,TRBJ2-6,many,TRBV6-1,TGTGCCAGCAGGTCGGGGGGTGGGGCCAACGTCCTGACTTTC,CASRSGGGANVLTF
TRBD1,TRBJ2-7,.,TRBV7-9,TGTGCCAGCAGCGACTCAGGGGGCCCCTACGAGCAGTACTTC,CASSDSGGPYEQYF
.,TRBJ2-7,few,TRBV12-3/TRBV12-4,TGTGCCAGCAGTCCCGACAGGGGAGGGTACGAGCAGTACTTC,CASSPDRGGYEQYF
.,TRBJ1-5,few,TRBV7-8,TGTGCCAGCAGCTCCCGGACAGCCAATCAGCCCCAGCATTTT,CASSSRTANQPQHF
.,TRBJ1-4,few,TRBV5-1,TGCGCCAGCAGCTTGGGAAAAGGGGCAACTAATGAAAAACTGTTTTTT,CASSLGKGATNEKLFF
.,TRBJ1-6,few,TRBV5-1,TGCGCCAGCAGCTTGGGGGACATCAATTCACCCCTCCACTTT,CASSLGDINSPLHF
TRBD2,TRBJ2-3,.,TRBV5-1,TGCGCCAGCAGCTTGGCCGGGACTAGCCGTCTCACAGATACGCAGTATTTT,CASSLAGTSRLTDTQYF